The clone carrying this T cell receptor (beta chain) was seen many times. What it recognizes is unknown. A single record per CDR3 protein comes from TCRdb applying MiXCR to the 5' RACE reads. The data hold about 24,000 distinct CDR3 sequences, with around 3.2% observed a single time. This sample stems from a study of spatial heterogeneity in lung cancer. About the research overall: Beta-chain sequences were consistently detected more often than alpha-chain sequences. Raw sequencing reads included, on average, more than ten appearances of each unique TCR and UMI combination.

Documented time point: sample taken at primary tumor resection. No cells were sorted before sequencing. The whole RNA sequenced was extracted from tumor, nontumor lung or frozen PBMC. 72 TRACERx patients with early, untreated non-small cell lung cancer donated samples. Study outcomes and limitations: Whereas they appeared in blood less at follow-up, ubiquitous expanded tumor TCRs appeared there more at resection.

The source was PBMCs, collected at surgery. The receptor was isolated from a female donor with early-stage non-small cell lung cancer.

Written as DNA, the CDR3 is TGTGCCATCAGTGAAACCGGGACTAGCGGGAGTAATGGCAAAAACATTCAGTACTTC. This translates into CAISETGTSGSNGKNIQYF. The V call is TRBV10-3, the J call TRBJ2-4; 14 positions agree with TRBD2. The germline V gene encodes CDR1 ENHRY and CDR2 SYGVKD. V shed 3 bases, J shed 3 bases, and the junction held 10 bases outside the gene matches. The CDR3 sequence is 19 residues long.